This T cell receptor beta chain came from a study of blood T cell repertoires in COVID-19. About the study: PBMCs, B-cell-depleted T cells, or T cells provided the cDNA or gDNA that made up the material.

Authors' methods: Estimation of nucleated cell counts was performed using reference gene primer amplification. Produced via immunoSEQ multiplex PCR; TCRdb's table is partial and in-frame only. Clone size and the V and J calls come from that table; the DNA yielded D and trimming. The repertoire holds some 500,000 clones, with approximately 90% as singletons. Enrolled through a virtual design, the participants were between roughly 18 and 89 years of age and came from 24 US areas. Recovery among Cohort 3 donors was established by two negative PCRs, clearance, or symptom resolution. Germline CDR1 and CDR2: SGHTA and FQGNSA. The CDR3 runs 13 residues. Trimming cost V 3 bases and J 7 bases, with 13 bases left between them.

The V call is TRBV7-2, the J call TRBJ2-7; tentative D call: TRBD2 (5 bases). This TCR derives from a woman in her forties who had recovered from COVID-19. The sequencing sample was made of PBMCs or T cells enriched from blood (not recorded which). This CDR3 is CASSFSSPGEQYF. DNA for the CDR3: TGTGCCAGCAGCTTCTCCTCCCCGGGGGAGCAGTACTTC.